What follows are 5 T cell receptor beta chains derived from one specimen sequenced in a study of shared clonotypes between healthy human individuals. Sequenced by immunoSEQ multiplex PCR; TCRdb stores in-frame clones only, minus some. Of millions of clones listed, approximately 90% are singletons. Sequencing was performed on naive CD4+ T cells sorted from blood. Specified subset: CD45RA+ positively selected. These receptors all stem from a man aged 18 to 35 in good health.

As for this clone: A far larger clone is off by one base, so a read error is likely. The identical CDR3 is also encoded by other nucleotide sequences in the sample. The chain is built from TRBV5-6 and TRBJ2-7; D is ambiguous. The CDR3 sequence is 11 residues long. Trimming took 3 bases from V and 1 from J, leaving 2 bases between them. CDR1 is SGHDT, CDR2 YYEEEE, per germline. The CDR3 sequence: CASSSSYEQYF. CDR3 sequence (DNA): TGTGCCAGCAGCTCGTCCTACGAGCAGTACTTC.

The chain has TRBV2 and TRBJ2-5; D may match TRBD1 or TRBD2 (6 bases each). V lost 5 bases, J lost 2 bases, and 27 bases lay in between. The CDR3 consists of 19 residues. In germline, CDR1 is SNHLY, CDR2 FYNNEI. CDR3 sequence: CASSLKGEERGMLQETQYF. CDR3 DNA: TGTGCCAGCAGTTTGAAGGGGGAGGAACGGGGCATGCTACAAGAGACCCAGTACTTC.

The chain joins TRBV11-2 to TRBJ2-7; 7 bases match TRBD2. Trimming removed 1 base from V and 2 bases from J; junction bases left unmatched: 11. The CDR3 has 17 amino acids. Germline V gene data show CDR1 as SGHAT and CDR2 as FQNNGV. DNA of the CDR3: TGTGCCAGCAGCTTAGGAGTTAAGTCGGGACTACCCTACGAGCAGTACTTC. Translating gives CASSLGVKSGLPYEQYF. Full variable domain (missing parts from reference TRBV11-2 and TRBJ2-7): EAGVAQSPRYKIIEKRQSVAFWCNPISGHATLYWYQQILGQGPKLLIQFQNNGVVDDSQLPKDRFSAERLKGVDSTLKIQPAKLEDSAVYLCASSLGVKSGLPYEQYFGPGTRLTVT.

The rearrangement links TRBV9 to TRBJ2-5; 9 nucleotides agree with TRBD2. In germline, CDR1 is SGDLS, CDR2 YYNGEE. The V gene end was trimmed by 3 bases and the J gene end by 4 bases; junction bases not matched to a gene: 7. The CDR3 has 15 residues. CDR3 amino acids: CASSGPRGGGETQYF. The CDR3, as DNA: TGTGCCAGCAGCGGACCTCGCGGGGGGGGAGAGACCCAGTACTTC. The whole variable domain, filled in from reference TRBV9 and TRBJ2-5, reads DSGVTQTPKHLITATGQRVTLRCSPRSGDLSVYWYQQSLDQGLQFLIQYYNGEERAKGNILERFSAQQFPDLHSELNLSSLELGDSALYFCASSGPRGGGETQYFGPGTRLLVL.

CDR3 protein: CASSFSLNEKLFF. As DNA, the CDR3 is TGTGCCAGCAGCTTCAGTCTTAATGAAAAACTGTTTTTT. V is TRBV7-9 and J is TRBJ1-4, with D hard to call. The CDR3 length is 13 residues. Germline V gene lookup returns CDR1 SEHNR and CDR2 FQNEAQ (reference sequence). V lost 3 bases to trimming and J lost 4 bases, with 6 bases between them.